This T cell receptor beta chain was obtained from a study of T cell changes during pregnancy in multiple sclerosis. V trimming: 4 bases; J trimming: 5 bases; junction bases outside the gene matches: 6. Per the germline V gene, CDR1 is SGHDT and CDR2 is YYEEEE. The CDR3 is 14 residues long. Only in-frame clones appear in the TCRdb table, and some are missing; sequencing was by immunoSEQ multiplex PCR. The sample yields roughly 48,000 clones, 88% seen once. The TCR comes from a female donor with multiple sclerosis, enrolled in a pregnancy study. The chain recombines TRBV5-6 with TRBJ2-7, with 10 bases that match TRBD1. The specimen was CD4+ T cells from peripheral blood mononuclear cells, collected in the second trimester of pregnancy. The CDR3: CASSGDRGLDEQYF. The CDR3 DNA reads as TGTGCCAGCAGCGGGGACAGGGGCCTCGACGAGCAGTACTTC.